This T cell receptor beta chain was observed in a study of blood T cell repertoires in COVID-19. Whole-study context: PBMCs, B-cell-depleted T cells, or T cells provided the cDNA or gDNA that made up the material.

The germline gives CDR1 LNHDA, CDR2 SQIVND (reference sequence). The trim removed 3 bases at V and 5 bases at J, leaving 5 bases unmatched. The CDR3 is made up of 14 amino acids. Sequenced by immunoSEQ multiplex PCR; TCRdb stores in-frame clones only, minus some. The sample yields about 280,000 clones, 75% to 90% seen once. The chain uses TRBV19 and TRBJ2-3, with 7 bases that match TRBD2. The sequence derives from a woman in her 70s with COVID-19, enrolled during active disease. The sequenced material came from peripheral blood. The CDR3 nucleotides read TGTGCCAGTAGTATCCGGGGGGAAATAGATACGCAGTATTTT. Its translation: CASSIRGEIDTQYF.